A selection of T cell receptor beta chains follows, all from one sample in a study of human T cells and chemical hapten exposure. TCRdb analysed the RACE reads with MiXCR anew, one entry per CDR3 protein. The table shows approximately 350,000 distinct CDR3 sequences, with more than 5% occurring only once. The source was whole blood, collected in connection with sensitization to the hapten diphenylcyclopropenone (DPC). The receptors shown here come from a woman under 30 with alopecia areata. Some clones in this sample may be carry-over from other donors' samples. Each CDR3 is given with its conserved first and last residue. D genes are given only for firm matches. Expanded clones are given a class, and other clones once, few, many or no size at all.

V,D,J,size,DNA,CDR3
TRBV29-1,.,TRBJ1-1,few,TGCAGCGTTGCCCAAGAGGCTCACACTGAAGCTTTCTTT,CSVAQEAHTEAFF
TRBV7-2,TRBD2,TRBJ2-2,many,TGTGCCAGCAGCTTAGTGGGACTAGACACCGGGGAGCTGTTTTTT,CASSLVGLDTGELFF
TRBV6-5,.,TRBJ2-3,few,TGTGCCAGCAGATCAGGGAGCACAGATACGCAGTATTTT,CASRSGSTDTQYF
TRBV3-1,.,TRBJ1-5,many,TGTGCCAGCAGCCAAGGAACGGATCAGCCCCAGCATTTT,CASSQGTDQPQHF
TRBV6-2/TRBV6-3,.,TRBJ2-6,many,TGTGCCAGCAATCGAGACTCTGGGGCCAACGTCCTGACTTTC,CASNRDSGANVLTF
TRBV28,.,TRBJ2-7,many,TGTGCCAGCAGTTTGAAGTGGGAGCAGTACTTC,CASSLKWEQYF
TRBV6-5,TRBD1,TRBJ1-5,many,TGTGCCAGCAGTTACCGGCAGGGGGGCAATCAGCCCCAGCATTTT,CASSYRQGGNQPQHF
TRBV5-1,TRBD1,TRBJ1-5,.,TGCGCCAGCAGCTTGGACGGGACAGGGGGCCAGCATTTT,CASSLDGTGGQHF
TRBV7-2,TRBD1,TRBJ2-3,many,TGTGCCAGCACTGATAGTACAGGGGCCAGCACAGATACGCAGTATTTT,CASTDSTGASTDTQYF
TRBV4-3,TRBD2,TRBJ2-1,few,TGCGCCAGCAGCGGGACCGCGGAGCGGGAAGCGGCGGACAATGAGCAGTTCTTC,CASSGTAEREAADNEQFF
TRBV19,TRBD1,TRBJ2-1,.,TGTGCCAGTAGCCGGGGACAGGGGAGTCACAATGAGCAGTTCTTC,CASSRGQGSHNEQFF
TRBV6-1,.,TRBJ1-2,few,TGTGCCAGCAGTGAATTTGACACATCTAACTATGGCTACACCTTC,CASSEFDTSNYGYTF
TRBV13,.,TRBJ2-3,few,TGTGCCAGCTGGGGAGTTAGCACAGATACGCAGTATTTT,CASWGVSTDTQYF
TRBV6-2/TRBV6-3,.,TRBJ2-3,.,TGTGCCAGCAGTTACTCCTTTCATACGCAGTATTTT,CASSYSFHTQYF
TRBV7-2,.,TRBJ1-4,many,TGTGCCAGCAGCCCCGGTCCTGTTTTTGAAAAACTGTTTTTT,CASSPGPVFEKLFF
TRBV18,TRBD2,TRBJ2-1,.,TGTGCCAGCTCACCCCGGAACCTAGCGGGGGAAAACAATGAGCAGTTCTTC,CASSPRNLAGENNEQFF
TRBV6-2/TRBV6-3,.,TRBJ2-7,.,TGTGCCAGCAGCACGAACCAGCCCAGCCCCTACGAGCAGTACTTC,CASSTNQPSPYEQYF
TRBV29-1,TRBD1,TRBJ1-1,many,TGCAGCGTGACAGGGGACACTGAAGCTTTCTTT,CSVTGDTEAFF
TRBV4-2,.,TRBJ2-1,.,TGTGCCAGCAGCCGTGGGGGAACTCTCGGGGATGAGCAGTTCTTC,CASSRGGTLGDEQFF
TRBV11-2,TRBD1,TRBJ1-6,many,TGTGCCAGCAGCTTAGGGGGACAGAGGTATAATTCACCCCTCCACTTT,CASSLGGQRYNSPLHF
TRBV5-1,TRBD2,TRBJ2-1,.,TGCGCCAGCAGCGTGGATAGCGGGGCCCCCAATGAGCAGTTCTTC,CASSVDSGAPNEQFF
TRBV7-3,TRBD2,TRBJ2-3,few,TGTGCCAGCAGCCGCGGGGGGACCACAGATACGCAGTATTTT,CASSRGGTTDTQYF
TRBV7-2,TRBD2,TRBJ2-7,many,TGTGCCAGCAGTTTGAGCGGGGGAGCTTACGAGCAGTACTTC,CASSLSGGAYEQYF
TRBV2,TRBD1,TRBJ1-1,.,TGTGCCAGCAGCCTTAACCGGGACAGGAAGAACACTGAAGCTTTCTTT,CASSLNRDRKNTEAFF
TRBV2,.,TRBJ1-1,.,TGTGCCAGCAGTAGGACGTATTCGAACACTGAAGCTTTCTTT,CASSRTYSNTEAFF
TRBV27,.,TRBJ1-5,few,TGTGCCAGCAGTTTTGGACAATTTCAGCCCCAGCATTTT,CASSFGQFQPQHF
TRBV20-1,TRBD2,TRBJ2-3,.,TGCAGTGCCGGGACTAGCGGGGGGAGTTACACAGATACGCAGTATTTT,CSAGTSGGSYTDTQYF
TRBV7-2,TRBD2,TRBJ2-3,.,TGTGCCAGCAGCCAGACTAGCGGGGGTTTCACAGATACGCAGTATTTT,CASSQTSGGFTDTQYF
TRBV6-1,.,TRBJ1-2,few,TGTGCCAGCAGTGAATTACGAGGAAACTATGGCTACACCTTC,CASSELRGNYGYTF
TRBV11-1,.,TRBJ1-1,.,TGTGCCAGCAGCCCCAACCCGGGTCAGCACACTGAAGCTTTCTTT,CASSPNPGQHTEAFF
TRBV6-6,TRBD1,TRBJ2-3,few,TGTGCCAGCAGTGGAGAGGGGGCGGATACGCAGTATTTT,CASSGEGADTQYF
TRBV7-2,.,TRBJ1-5,.,TGTGCCAGCAGCACGAGTGGGACGGGTAAGCCCCAGCATTTT,CASSTSGTGKPQHF
TRBV28,TRBD1,TRBJ2-7,.,TGTGCCAGCAGTTTTAGGGACAGGAGGACCGAGCAGTACTTC,CASSFRDRRTEQYF
TRBV10-3,.,TRBJ2-7,few,TGTGCCACCGGGACGGGCACCTCCTACGAGCAGTACTTC,CATGTGTSYEQYF
TRBV5-1,.,TRBJ2-1,.,TGCGCCAGCAGCCTGCGCGGGGTAGGAGAGCAGTTCTTC,CASSLRGVGEQFF
TRBV6-5,.,TRBJ1-3,many,TGTGCCAGCAGCCCCTACCCTGGAAACACCATATATTTT,CASSPYPGNTIYF
TRBV6-5,.,TRBJ1-2,many,TGTGCCAGCAGTCTCCGACTAGATTCCTATGGCTACACCTTC,CASSLRLDSYGYTF
TRBV7-2,TRBD2,TRBJ2-3,many,TGTGCCAGCAGCTTAGGGGATACTAGCGGGGGGAGGACAGATACGCAGTATTTT,CASSLGDTSGGRTDTQYF
TRBV7-9,.,TRBJ2-5,many,TGTGCCAGCAGCCTGATCCAGGGAGAAGAGACCCAGTACTTC,CASSLIQGEETQYF
TRBV5-1,.,TRBJ1-1,many,TGCGCCAGCAGCTTAGGCAGGGGTGAAGCTTTCTTT,CASSLGRGEAFF
TRBV21-1,.,TRBJ1-5,.,TGTGCCAGGAGCAATAGGAACCCTTATAGCAATCAGCCCCAGCATTTT,CARSNRNPYSNQPQHF
TRBV25-1,.,TRBJ2-2,few,TGTGCCAGCAGTGAATGGAGGACTGGGGATAACACCGGGGAGCTGTTTTTT,CASSEWRTGDNTGELFF
TRBV13,.,TRBJ2-2,.,TGTGCCAGCAGCTTTGAACGAACCGGGGAGCTGTTTTTT,CASSFERTGELFF
TRBV7-2,TRBD1,TRBJ1-3,many,TGTGCCAGCAGCTACGGACAGGGGGAAGGTGGAAACACCATATATTTT,CASSYGQGEGGNTIYF
TRBV5-1,.,TRBJ1-2,many,TGCGCCAGCAGCTTCGAGGGGAGGGCTGGCTACACCTTC,CASSFEGRAGYTF
TRBV29-1,TRBD1,TRBJ1-4,many,TGCAGCGTTGAGGATGGATCAACGGGGACAGGGGATGAAAAACTGTTTTTT,CSVEDGSTGTGDEKLFF
TRBV12-3/TRBV12-4,.,TRBJ2-6,many,TGTGCCAGCAGTCCCTCTAGCTCTGGGGCCAACGTCCTGACTTTC,CASSPSSSGANVLTF
TRBV12-3/TRBV12-4,TRBD2,TRBJ2-1,many,TGTGCCAGCAGTAGCCTTGCTCGACTAGCGGGGGACAATGAGCAGTTCTTC,CASSSLARLAGDNEQFF
TRBV5-5,.,TRBJ2-5,many,TGTGCCAGCAGCTCCGTCGGCGCCGGTCAAGAGACCCAGTACTTC,CASSSVGAGQETQYF
TRBV7-2,.,TRBJ1-4,many,TGTGCCAGCAGCTTATTAGGGCAGGTTGAAAAACTGTTTTTT,CASSLLGQVEKLFF
TRBV7-2,.,TRBJ1-2,many,TGTGCCAGCAGCTCAAATCCGGCCACCTATGGCTACACCTTC,CASSSNPATYGYTF
TRBV18,.,TRBJ1-1,many,TGTGCCAGCTCACCAACCCTTTCGGACAGGAACACTGAAGCTTTCTTT,CASSPTLSDRNTEAFF
TRBV7-9,.,TRBJ2-6,many,TGTGCCAGCAGCCTGGGGAGCCCCTCTGGGGCCAACGTCCTGACTTTC,CASSLGSPSGANVLTF
TRBV7-2,.,TRBJ1-2,.,TGTGCCAGCAGCTTAGCAGAAGGGACTCGCGTTGGCTACACCTTC,CASSLAEGTRVGYTF
TRBV13,TRBD1,TRBJ1-4,.,TGTGCCAGCAGCACCTGGGACAGGGGTGAAAAACTGTTTTTT,CASSTWDRGEKLFF
TRBV7-8,TRBD2,TRBJ2-1,.,TGTGCCAGCAGCGCACTAGCGGTATACAATGAGCAGTTCTTC,CASSALAVYNEQFF
TRBV2,TRBD1,TRBJ1-1,many,TGTGCCACCCTGCGGGACAGGGCCACTGAAGCTTTCTTT,CATLRDRATEAFF